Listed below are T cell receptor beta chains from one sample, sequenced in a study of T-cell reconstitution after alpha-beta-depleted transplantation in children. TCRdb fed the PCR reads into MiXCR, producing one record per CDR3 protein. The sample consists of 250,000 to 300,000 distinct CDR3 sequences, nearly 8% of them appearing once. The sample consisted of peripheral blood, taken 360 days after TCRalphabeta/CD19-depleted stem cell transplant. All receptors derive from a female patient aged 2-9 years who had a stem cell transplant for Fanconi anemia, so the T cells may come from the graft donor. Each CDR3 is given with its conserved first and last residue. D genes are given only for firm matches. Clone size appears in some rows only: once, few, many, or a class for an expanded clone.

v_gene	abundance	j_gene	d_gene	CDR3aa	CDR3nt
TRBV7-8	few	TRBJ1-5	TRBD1	CASSQRPGQGATSNQPQHF	TGTGCCAGCAGCCAGAGGCCGGGACAGGGGGCGACTAGCAATCAGCCCCAGCATTTT
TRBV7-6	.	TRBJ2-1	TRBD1	CASSSITGAVGPFF	TGTGCCAGCAGTTCGATAACAGGGGCGGTGGGTCCGTTCTTC
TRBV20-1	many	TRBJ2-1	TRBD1	CSARPTVRDRYFNEQFF	TGCAGTGCTAGACCCACCGTGAGGGACAGATACTTCAATGAGCAGTTCTTC
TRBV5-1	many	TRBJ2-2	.	CASSPTGRRNTGELFF	TGCGCCAGCAGCCCGACAGGGAGGAGGAACACCGGGGAGCTGTTTTTT
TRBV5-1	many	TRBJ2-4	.	CASSLGGAKNIQYF	TGCGCCAGCAGCTTGGGGGGTGCCAAAAACATTCAGTACTTC
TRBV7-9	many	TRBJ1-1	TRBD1	CASSLRSGGRAEAFF	TGTGCCAGCAGCCTAAGGTCAGGGGGTAGAGCTGAAGCTTTCTTT
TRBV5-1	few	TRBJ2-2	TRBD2	CASCRTSETGELFF	TGCGCCAGCTGCAGGACTAGCGAAACCGGGGAGCTGTTTTTT
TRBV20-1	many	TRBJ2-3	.	CSASDAIDTQYF	TGCAGTGCTAGCGACGCGATAGATACGCAGTATTTT
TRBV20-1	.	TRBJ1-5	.	CSARDARQPQHF	TGCAGTGCTAGAGATGCACGTCAGCCCCAGCATTTT
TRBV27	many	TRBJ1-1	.	CASAGIMNTEAFF	TGTGCCAGCGCGGGCATAATGAACACTGAAGCTTTCTTT
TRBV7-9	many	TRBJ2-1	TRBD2	CASSFLAGSPYNEQFF	TGTGCCAGCAGCTTTCTAGCGGGGTCCCCTTACAATGAGCAGTTCTTC
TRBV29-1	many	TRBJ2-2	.	CSVEAPSGELFF	TGCAGCGTTGAAGCCCCCTCCGGGGAGCTGTTTTTT
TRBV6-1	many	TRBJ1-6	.	CASSLTVINSPLHF	TGTGCCAGCAGTCTGACAGTAATTAATTCACCCCTCCACTTT
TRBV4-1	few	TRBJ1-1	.	CASSQEWSNTEAFF	TGCGCCAGCAGCCAAGAGTGGAGTAACACTGAAGCTTTCTTT
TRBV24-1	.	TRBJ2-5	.	CATSPSRGRETQYF	TGTGCCACCAGCCCGTCGAGGGGAAGGGAGACCCAGTACTTC
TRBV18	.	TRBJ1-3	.	CASSPLTATYGNTIYF	TGTGCCAGCTCACCACTGACAGCTACTTATGGAAACACCATATATTTT
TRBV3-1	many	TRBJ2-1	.	CASSPTWGEQFF	TGTGCCAGCAGCCCAACCTGGGGTGAGCAGTTCTTC
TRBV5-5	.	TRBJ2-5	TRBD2	CASSLYEGAGGETQYF	TGTGCCAGCAGCTTGTACGAAGGGGCGGGGGGAGAGACCCAGTACTTC